This TCR beta chain was captured by sequencing in a study of CD8 T cells in Susac syndrome. The CDR3 has 14 amino acids. Germline-derived CDR1 and CDR2 are MNHEY and SMNVEV (reference sequence). Trimming removed 2 bases at V and 14 bases at J, with 20 bases between. The authors reverse transcribed roughly 0.5 to 1 ug RNA with random hexamers. Via MiXCR, TCRdb re-called the immunoSEQ multiplex PCR reads, giving one row per CDR3 protein. The table records about 66,000 distinct CDR3 sequences, around 96% of them present only once. The rearrangement links TRBV27 to TRBJ2-3; D is perhaps TRBD2 (5 bases). This receptor was obtained from a human donor with multiple sclerosis. The specimen was CD8+ T cells from PBMCs. CDR3: CASSLSLSGTVRYF. The CDR3 DNA reads TGTGCCAGCAGTTTAAGTCTATCGGGAACGGTCAGGTATTTT.